This TCR beta chain came from a study of T cells in Graves' hyperthyroidism and ophthalmopathy. From RNA transcripts, TCR beta CDR3 regions were amplified. Initially, a first-round RT-PCR of the TCR CDR3 employed the HTBI primer set. From the multiplex PCR reads, TCRdb called clonotypes with MiXCR, one entry per CDR3 protein. The sample records 600,000 to 850,000 distinct CDR3 sequences, 15% to 20% being singletons. This clonotype was recorded at least ten times. The V and J ends lost 0 bases and 6 bases respectively, with 18 bases between them. Germline CDR1 LNHNV, CDR2 YYDKDF (reference sequence). CDR3 length: 17 amino acids.

This receptor was obtained from a woman aged 45-59 years with Graves' hyperthyroidism that later progressed to Graves' ophthalmopathy. Sequenced material: blood. The gene calls are TRBV15 and TRBJ1-5; the D gene is possibly TRBD1 (6 bases). CDR3 bases: TGTGCCACCAGCAGAGATCCCGGAGGGGGGACGGGTCAGCCCCAGCATTTT. Protein: CATSRDPGGGTGQPQHF.